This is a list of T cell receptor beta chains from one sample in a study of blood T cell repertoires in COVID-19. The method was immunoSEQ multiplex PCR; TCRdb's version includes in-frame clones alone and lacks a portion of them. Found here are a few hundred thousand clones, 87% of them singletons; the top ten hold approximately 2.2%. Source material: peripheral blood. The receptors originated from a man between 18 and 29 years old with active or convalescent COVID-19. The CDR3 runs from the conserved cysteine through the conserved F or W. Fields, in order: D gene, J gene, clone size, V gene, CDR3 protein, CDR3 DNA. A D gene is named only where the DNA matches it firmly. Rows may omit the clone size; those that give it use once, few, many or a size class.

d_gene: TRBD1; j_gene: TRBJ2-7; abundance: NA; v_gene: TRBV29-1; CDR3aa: CSATGLREQYF; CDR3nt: TGCAGCGCGACAGGGCTGAGGGAGCAGTACTTC
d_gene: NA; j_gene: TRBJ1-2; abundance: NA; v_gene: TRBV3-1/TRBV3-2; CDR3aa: CASSQDWSRGYTF; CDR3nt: TGTGCCAGCAGCCAAGATTGGTCACGGGGCTACACCTTC
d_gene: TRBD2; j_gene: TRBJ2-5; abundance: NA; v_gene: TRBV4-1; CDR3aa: CASSQATSGGAETQYF; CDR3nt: TGCGCCAGCAGCCAAGCGACTAGCGGGGGGGCTGAGACCCAGTACTTC
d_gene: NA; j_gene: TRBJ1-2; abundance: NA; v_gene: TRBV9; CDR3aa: CASSGGGRYTF; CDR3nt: TGTGCCAGCAGCGGAGGGGGTCGCTACACCTTC
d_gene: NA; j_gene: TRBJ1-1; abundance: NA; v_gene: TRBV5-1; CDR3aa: CASSPGIAQGTEAFF; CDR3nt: TGCGCCAGCAGCCCAGGGATAGCTCAGGGCACTGAAGCTTTCTTT
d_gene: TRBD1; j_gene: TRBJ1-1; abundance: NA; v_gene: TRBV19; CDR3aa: CASRQTGASEAFF; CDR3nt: TGTGCCAGTAGACAAACAGGGGCTAGTGAAGCTTTCTTT
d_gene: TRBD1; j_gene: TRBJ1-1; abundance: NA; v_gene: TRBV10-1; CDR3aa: CASSEGQGDTEAFF; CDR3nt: TGCGCCAGCAGTGAGGGTCAGGGGGACACTGAAGCTTTCTTT
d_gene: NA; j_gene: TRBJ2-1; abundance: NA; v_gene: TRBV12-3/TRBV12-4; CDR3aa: CASSLEGVKGQFF; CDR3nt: TGTGCCAGCAGTTTAGAAGGGGTGAAGGGGCAGTTCTTC
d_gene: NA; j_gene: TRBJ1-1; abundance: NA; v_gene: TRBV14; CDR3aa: CASSLGRYTEAFF; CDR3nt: TGTGCCAGCAGCCTGGGCAGGTACACTGAAGCTTTCTTT
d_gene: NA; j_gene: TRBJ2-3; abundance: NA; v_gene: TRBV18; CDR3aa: CASSATSTDTQYF; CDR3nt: TGTGCCAGCTCAGCAACTAGCACAGATACGCAGTATTTT
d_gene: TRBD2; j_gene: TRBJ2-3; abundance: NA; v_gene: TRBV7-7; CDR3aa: CASSLSGRAEDTQYF; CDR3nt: TGTGCCAGCAGCTTGAGCGGGAGGGCGGAAGATACGCAGTATTTT
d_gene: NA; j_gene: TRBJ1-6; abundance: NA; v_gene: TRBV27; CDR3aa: CASTRPPIENSPLHF; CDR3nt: TGTGCCAGCACTAGACCGCCAATAGAGAATTCACCCCTCCACTTT
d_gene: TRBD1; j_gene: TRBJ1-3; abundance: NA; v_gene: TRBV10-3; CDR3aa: CAISNRGLSGNTIYF; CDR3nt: TGTGCCATCAGCAACAGGGGCCTAAGCGGAAACACCATATATTTT
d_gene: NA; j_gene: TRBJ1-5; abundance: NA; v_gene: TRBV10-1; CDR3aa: CASSPSKQSNQPQHF; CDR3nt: TGCGCCAGCAGTCCATCAAAACAGAGCAATCAGCCCCAGCATTTT
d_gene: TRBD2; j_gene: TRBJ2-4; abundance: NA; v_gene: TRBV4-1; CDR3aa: CASSQDVAGGTKNIQYF; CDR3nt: TGCGCCAGCAGCCAAGACGTAGCGGGAGGTACTAAAAACATTCAGTACTTC
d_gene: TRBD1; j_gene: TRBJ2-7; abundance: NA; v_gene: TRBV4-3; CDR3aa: CASSQEQGEVYEQYF; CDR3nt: TGCGCCAGCAGCCAAGAACAGGGGGAGGTTTACGAGCAGTACTTC
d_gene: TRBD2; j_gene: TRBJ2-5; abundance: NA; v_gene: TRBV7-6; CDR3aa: CASSYRKDGGGGQETQYF; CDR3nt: TGTGCCAGCAGTTATAGGAAGGATGGCGGGGGGGGCCAAGAGACCCAGTACTTC
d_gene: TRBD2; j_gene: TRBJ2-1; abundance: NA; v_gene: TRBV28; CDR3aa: CASSPNAGAWNEQFF; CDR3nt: TGTGCCAGCAGTCCGAACGCGGGAGCGTGGAATGAGCAGTTCTTC
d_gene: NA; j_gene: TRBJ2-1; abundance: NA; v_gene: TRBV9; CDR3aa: CASSVGGELYNEQFF; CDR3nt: TGTGCCAGCAGCGTAGGGGGGGAGCTATACAATGAGCAGTTCTTC
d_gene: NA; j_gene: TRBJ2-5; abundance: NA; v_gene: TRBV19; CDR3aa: CASAARETQYF; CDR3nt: TGTGCCAGTGCGGCCCGGGAGACCCAGTACTTC
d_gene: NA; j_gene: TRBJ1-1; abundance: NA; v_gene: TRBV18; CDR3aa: CASSVRVPEAFF; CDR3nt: TGTGCCAGCTCAGTCAGGGTACCTGAAGCTTTCTTT
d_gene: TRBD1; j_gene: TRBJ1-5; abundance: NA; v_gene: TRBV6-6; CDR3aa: CASSYSRTGGTQPQHF; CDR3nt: TGTGCCAGCAGTTACTCGAGGACAGGGGGCACTCAGCCCCAGCATTTT
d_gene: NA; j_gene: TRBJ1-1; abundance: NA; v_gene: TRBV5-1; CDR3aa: CASRDNRRILSGEAFF; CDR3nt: TGCGCCAGCAGAGATAACAGGCGGATTCTGTCCGGTGAAGCTTTCTTT
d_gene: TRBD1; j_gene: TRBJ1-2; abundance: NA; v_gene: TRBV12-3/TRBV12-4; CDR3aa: CASSLIRTGGYTF; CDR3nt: TGTGCCAGCAGTTTGATTCGGACAGGCGGCTACACCTTC
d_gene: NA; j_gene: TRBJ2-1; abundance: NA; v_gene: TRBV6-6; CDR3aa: CASSSIGVTDEQFF; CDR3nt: TGTGCCAGCAGTTCTATAGGAGTCACCGATGAGCAGTTCTTC
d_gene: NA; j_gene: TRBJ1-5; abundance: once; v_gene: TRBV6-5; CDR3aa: CATQPRGVRQPQHF; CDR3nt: TGTGCCACCCAACCCAGGGGCGTCAGGCAGCCCCAGCATTTT
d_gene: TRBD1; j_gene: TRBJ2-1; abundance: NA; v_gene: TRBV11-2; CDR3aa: CASSYGQGYNEQFF; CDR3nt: TGTGCCAGCAGCTACGGACAGGGCTACAATGAGCAGTTCTTC
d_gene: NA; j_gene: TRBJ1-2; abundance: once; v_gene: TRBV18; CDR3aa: CASSQFGSVSSGYTF; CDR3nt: TGTGCCAGCTCCCAGTTTGGGAGCGTGTCGAGTGGCTACACCTTC
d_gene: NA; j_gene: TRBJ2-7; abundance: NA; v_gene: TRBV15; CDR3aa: CATSRGLAVSSYEQYF; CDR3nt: TGTGCCACCAGCAGAGGGTTAGCGGTTAGCTCCTACGAGCAGTACTTC
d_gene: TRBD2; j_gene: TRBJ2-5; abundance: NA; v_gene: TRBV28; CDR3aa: CASSLGTSGSRETQYF; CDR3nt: TGTGCCAGCAGTCTCGGAACTAGCGGGAGTCGGGAGACCCAGTACTTC
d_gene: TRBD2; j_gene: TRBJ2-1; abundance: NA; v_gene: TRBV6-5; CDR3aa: CASSTGLAGNSEQFF; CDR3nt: TGTGCCAGCAGCACGGGACTAGCGGGCAATTCCGAGCAGTTCTTC
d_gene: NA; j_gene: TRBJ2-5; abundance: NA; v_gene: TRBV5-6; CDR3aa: CASSFLTETQYF; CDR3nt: TGTGCCAGCAGCTTTCTTACTGAGACCCAGTACTTC
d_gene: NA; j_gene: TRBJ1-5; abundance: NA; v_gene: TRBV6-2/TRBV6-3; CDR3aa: CASSEGTESQPQHF; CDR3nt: TGTGCCAGCAGCGAGGGAACAGAAAGTCAGCCCCAGCATTTT
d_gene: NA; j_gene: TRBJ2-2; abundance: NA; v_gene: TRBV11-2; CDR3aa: CASSLDLRGGELFF; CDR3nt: TGTGCCAGCAGCTTAGATTTGAGAGGCGGGGAGCTGTTTTTT
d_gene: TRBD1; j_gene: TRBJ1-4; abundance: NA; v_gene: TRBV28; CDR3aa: CASSLRGQGAGSEKLFF; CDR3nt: TGTGCCAGCAGTTTAAGGGGACAGGGGGCGGGTAGTGAAAAACTGTTTTTT
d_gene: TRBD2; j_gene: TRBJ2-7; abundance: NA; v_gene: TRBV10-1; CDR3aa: CASSDGYISGGAFVGREQYF; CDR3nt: TGCGCCAGCAGCGATGGGTATATTAGCGGGGGGGCGTTTGTCGGGCGCGAGCAGTACTTC
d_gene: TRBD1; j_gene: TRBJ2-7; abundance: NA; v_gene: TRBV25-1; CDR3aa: CASRQQGVYEQYF; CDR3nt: TGTGCCAGCAGGCAACAGGGGGTCTACGAGCAGTACTTC
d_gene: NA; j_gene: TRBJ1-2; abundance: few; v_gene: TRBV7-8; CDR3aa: CASSFGTRKNYGYTF; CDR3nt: TGTGCCAGCAGCTTCGGGACAAGGAAGAACTATGGCTACACCTTC
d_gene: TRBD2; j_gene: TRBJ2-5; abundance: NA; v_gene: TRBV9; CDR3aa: CASSVEGLAGGRQTQYF; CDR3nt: TGTGCCAGCAGCGTAGAGGGACTAGCGGGGGGGCGGCAGACCCAGTACTTC
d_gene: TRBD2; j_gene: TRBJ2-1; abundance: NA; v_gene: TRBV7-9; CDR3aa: CASSLVSGTTNEQFF; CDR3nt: TGTGCCAGCAGCTTAGTTAGCGGGACTACCAATGAGCAGTTCTTC
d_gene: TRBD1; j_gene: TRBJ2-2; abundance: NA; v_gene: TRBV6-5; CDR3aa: CASSYRGQGNTGELFF; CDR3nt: TGTGCCAGCAGTTACCGCGGACAGGGAAACACCGGGGAGCTGTTTTTT